This T cell receptor (beta chain) was documented in a study of persistence of HIV-infected CD4 T cells. The libraries were made with immunoSEQ version 4 in survey mode. Profiled with immunoSEQ multiplex PCR; TCRdb holds only in-frame clones, not every one. The sample includes about 45,000 clones, about 87% of them seen just once. Germline-derived CDR1 and CDR2 are PRHDT and FYEKMQ (reference sequence). V gave up 5 bases and J gave up 4 bases; unmatched junction bases: 21. The length of the CDR3 is 19 residues. Cells were stimulated nonspecifically with anti-CD3/anti-CD28 magnetic beads. Responding CD4+ T cells were sorted by upregulation of both CD40 ligand and CD69. Donors had CD4+ T cell counts above 400 cells/uL and were CMV-seropositive. A remark on this clone: Its antigen is undetermined.

The source is an adult woman with HIV who was CMV-seropositive. Sequencing used CD4+ T cells sorted from PBMCs after approximately 19-hour stimulation, obtained from a patient who received antiretroviral therapy. V is TRBV13 and J is TRBJ2-3, with TRBD2 matching 7 bases. The CDR3 sequence is CASSESPPGGGKLADTQYF. CDR3 DNA sequence: TGTGCCAGCAGCGAATCTCCACCAGGCGGGGGAAAGTTGGCAGATACGCAGTATTTT. Together with reference TRBV13 and TRBJ2-3, the CDR3 gives the full variable domain: AAGVIQSPRHLIKEKRETATLKCYPIPRHDTVYWYQQGPGQDPQFLISFYEKMQSDKGSIPDRFSAQQFSDYHSELNMSSLELGDSALYFCASSESPPGGGKLADTQYFGPGTRLTVL.